Listed here are 10 T cell receptor beta chains from one sample, sequenced in a study of CXCR3-negative and CXCR3-positive naive CD8 T cells. No cognate antigen is known for these TCRs. The study's findings and limits: When CXCR3-positive naive cells were set against CXCR3-negative naive cells, the former had more hydrophobic TRB CDR3s.

The TRB cDNA libraries were prepared by 5' RACE with UMI labels. TCRdb re-called the 5' RACE reads and catalogs CDR3 proteins one per entry, DNA excluded. This sample's table has under 150,000 distinct CDR3 sequences. The specimen was naive CXCR3+ CD8+ T cells from blood. The subset was: CD45RO-CCR7+CD27+CD95- naive CD8+ T cells expressing CXCR3 (TNR3+). The receptors originated from a human donor in good health. Some clones in this sample may be carry-over from other donors' samples.

The chain links TRBV5-1 to TRBJ2-7; without DNA, the TCRdb call of TRBD1 cannot be checked. The germline CDR1 and CDR2 sequences are SGHRS and YFSETQ. The CDR3 runs 16 residues. CDR3 loop: CASTTLEGGGYYEQYF.

The chain uses TRBV20-1 and TRBJ2-2; the TCRdb D gene call, TRBD1, has no DNA to confirm it. This CDR3 is built from 15 residues. CDR1 DFQATT and CDR2 SNEGSKA come from the germline V gene (reference sequence). CDR3 sequence: CSARELTGPPGELFF.

This sequence joins TRBV7-8 and TRBJ2-1; the D gene TCRdb calls, TRBD2, cannot be checked with no DNA. This CDR3 has 15 amino acids. Germline V gene data show CDR1 as SGHVS and CDR2 as FQNEAQ. CDR3 sequence: CASSSPVGTSGEQFF.

The rearrangement links TRBV30 to TRBJ2-7; TCRdb's assignment of TRBD2 cannot be checked, as there is no DNA. Germline V gives CDR1 GTSNPN, CDR2 SVGIG (reference sequence). The CDR3 is 14 residues long. The CDR3 here is CAWSVQGLSYEQYF. Full variable domain (missing parts from reference TRBV30 and TRBJ2-7): SQTIHQWPATLVQPVGSPLSLECTVEGTSNPNLYWYRQAAGRGLQLLFYSVGIGQISSEVPQNLSASRPQDRQFILSSKKLLLSDSGFYLCAWSVQGLSYEQYFGPGTRLTVT.

The V gene is TRBV19, the J gene TRBJ2-1; the TRBD2 assignment by TCRdb is unverifiable without DNA. CDR1 and CDR2 from the germline V gene are LNHDA and SQIVND (reference sequence). The CDR3 sequence is 14 residues long. The CDR3 spells CASDSGGENNEQFF.

The rearrangement uses TRBV20-1 and TRBJ2-1. The germline V gene has CDR1 DFQATT and CDR2 SNEGSKA (reference sequence). This CDR3 is 12 amino acids long. The CDR3 here is CSASQELGEQFF.

The J gene is TRBJ2-4, the V gene TRBV4-1; as DNA is missing, the TRBD2 call by TCRdb cannot be tested. Per the germline V gene, CDR1 is MGHRA and CDR2 is YSYEKL. This CDR3 has 13 residues. This CDR3 reads CASRPSGGNIQYF.

J is TRBJ2-3 and V is TRBV6-5; checking the TCRdb D call of TRBD2 is not possible without DNA. Germline V gene data show CDR1 as MNHEY and CDR2 as SVGAGI. CDR3 length: 13 residues. This CDR3 reads CASRTEGSDTQYF.

The genes are TRBV29-1 and TRBJ1-1; the TRBD1 assignment by TCRdb is unverifiable without DNA. The CDR3 is made up of 13 amino acids. From germline, CDR1 is SQVTM and CDR2 ANQGSEA. The CDR3: CSVETRGRTEAFF.

The chain recombines TRBV7-6 with TRBJ2-7; lacking DNA, the TRBD1 call made by TCRdb goes unchecked. The CDR3 covers 16 residues. The V gene's germline CDR1 is SGHVS and CDR2 FNYEAQ. The CDR3: CASSPPGSGAFYEQYF.